These 29 T cell receptor beta chains share one sample of origin, sequenced in a study of blood T cell repertoires in COVID-19. Clones were sequenced by immunoSEQ multiplex PCR, and TCRdb holds only the in-frame ones, with some missing. Of roughly 160,000 clones in the sample, 88% were seen once. Sequencing was carried out using peripheral blood. The source of these receptors is a man over 45 who had recovered from COVID-19.

The count of this clone is one. This rearrangement joins TRBV27 to TRBJ1-2; maybe TRBD1 (5 bases). Trimming shortened V by 4 bases and J by 2 bases, and 17 bases separated the two germline ends. This CDR3 has 16 amino acids. CDR1 and CDR2 from the germline V gene are MNHEY and SMNVEV (reference sequence). DNA of the CDR3: TGTGCCAGCAGTTCCTCAAAGTGGACACCCAACTATGGCTACACCTTC. Its protein is CASSSSKWTPNYGYTF.

This chain uses TRBV5-8 with TRBJ2-3; TRBD1 matches 11 bases. V lost 2 bases, J lost 7 bases, and 6 bases stayed unmatched. CDR3 length: 15 amino acids. CDR1 SGHTS and CDR2 YDEGEE come from the germline V gene. CDR3 bases: TGTGCCAGCAGCTTAGGCGGACAGGGGGCGTATACGCAGTATTTT. As protein: CASSLGGQGAYTQYF.

The rearrangement uses TRBV27 and TRBJ1-5; 7 bases line up with TRBD1. The CDR3 runs 16 residues. Germline V gene sequence: CDR1 MNHEY, CDR2 SMNVEV (reference sequence). Trimming took 0 bases from V and 0 from J; bases not matched to a gene: 2. In nucleotides, the CDR3 is TGTGCCAGCAGTTTATCCCGACAGGGTAGCAATCAGCCCCAGCATTTT. This translates into CASSLSRQGSNQPQHF.

J is TRBJ1-1 and V is TRBV28, with unresolved D. Germline assignment: CDR1 MDHEN and CDR2 SYDVKM. V dropped 6 bases and J dropped 8 bases, with 10 bases sitting between them. The CDR3 spans 11 residues. The CDR3 is CASRQTFEAFF. CDR3 nucleotides: TGTGCCAGCAGACAGACCTTCGAAGCTTTCTTT.

This chain connects TRBV15 to TRBJ2-5, with TRBD1 identical over 8 bases. Germline V gene sequence: CDR1 LNHNV, CDR2 YYDKDF (reference sequence). The CDR3 sequence is 17 residues long. Germline trimming cut 0 bases from V and 6 bases from J; bases unmatched to any gene: 12. CDR3 amino acids: CATSREVGAGGMKTQYF. The CDR3 region has the DNA TGTGCCACCAGCAGAGAAGTTGGGGCAGGGGGCATGAAGACCCAGTACTTC.

This sequence joins TRBV19 and TRBJ2-1, with 9 bases identical to TRBD2. The CDR3 is 15 amino acids. Germline V gene sequence: CDR1 LNHDA, CDR2 SQIVND (reference sequence). Trimming took 3 bases from V and 4 from J; bases not matched to a gene: 4. CDR3 nucleotide sequence: TGTGCCAGTAGTATGGCTAGCGGGGTTTACAATGAGCAGTTCTTC. Translated: CASSMASGVYNEQFF.

This clone came up a few times. The chain has TRBV5-1 and TRBJ1-2; TRBD1 aligns across 9 bases. With V trimmed by 4 bases and J by 5 bases, 6 bases remained unmatched. Germline V gene data show CDR1 as SGHRS and CDR2 as YFSETQ. The CDR3 runs to 14 residues. CDR3 in DNA: TGCGCCAGCAGCAGGGACAGGGCCTCGTATGGCTACACCTTC. The encoded protein is CASSRDRASYGYTF.

V usage is TRBV3-1 (or the pseudogene TRBV3-2) and J usage is TRBJ2-3, with 13 bases aligning to TRBD2. Looked up from germline, CDR1 is LGHDT and CDR2 is YNNKEL (reference sequence). The CDR3 is 16 amino acids. The junction had 6 bases not matched to a gene; V was cut back by 4 bases and J by 5 bases. The CDR3 sequence is CASSRGTSGTGDTQYF. The DNA for the CDR3 is TGTGCCAGCAGCCGGGGGACTAGCGGGACAGGAGATACGCAGTATTTT.

V usage is TRBV23-1 and J usage is TRBJ2-6; a possible D gene is TRBD1 (6 bases). TRBV23-1 qualifies as an ORF whose function is uncertain. V lost 10 bases to trimming and J lost 1 base, with 17 bases between them. CDR3 length: 16 residues. The CDR3 protein is CATLGRGRSGANVLTF. CDR3 DNA sequence: TGCGCCACCCTTGGCAGGGGCAGATCTGGGGCCAACGTCCTGACTTTC.

This chain connects TRBV7-2 to TRBJ2-1; 10 nucleotides align to TRBD1. Germline V lookup: CDR1 SGHTA, CDR2 FQGNSA. The trim removed 1 base at V and 5 bases at J, leaving 2 bases unmatched. This CDR3 spans 15 amino acids. Here the CDR3 reads CASSLGDRGDNEQFF. In DNA, the CDR3 is TGTGCCAGCAGCTTAGGGGACAGGGGCGACAATGAGCAGTTCTTC.

This clone was found a few times. The V and J genes are TRBV6-6 and TRBJ2-5; TRBD2 matches at 16 bases. V was pared by 6 bases and J by 5 bases, with 15 bases of the junction left unmatched. The CDR3 contains 19 residues. In germline, CDR1 is MNHNY, CDR2 SVGAGI (reference sequence). The CDR3 is CASSYTTGTSGGAWETQYF. The DNA of the CDR3 is TGTGCCAGCAGCTACACTACCGGGACTAGCGGGGGGGCATGGGAGACCCAGTACTTC.

This rearrangement joins TRBV6-5 to TRBJ1-5, with TRBD1 matching over 11 bases. V was clipped by 6 bases and J by 7 bases; unmatched bases: 8. The CDR3 spans 15 residues. The germline gives CDR1 MNHEY, CDR2 SVGAGI. The CDR3 DNA reads as TGTGCCAGCAGAAAGGACAGGGGGCCAGAGCAGCCCCAGCATTTT. As protein: CASRKDRGPEQPQHF.

The CDR3 is CASSLGGQGTREQYF. The CDR3 nucleotides read TGCGCCAGCAGCTTGGGCGGACAGGGTACGAGAGAGCAGTACTTC. This rearrangement joins TRBV5-1 to TRBJ2-7; 8 bases agree with TRBD1. Germline V lookup: CDR1 SGHRS, CDR2 YFSETQ. The CDR3 extends over 15 amino acids. V lost 0 bases and J lost 7; bases outside the gene matches: 9. Looking up the rest from reference TRBV5-1 and TRBJ2-7 gives the full variable domain: KAGVTQTPRYLIKTRGQQVTLSCSPISGHRSVSWYQQTPGQGLQFLFEYFSETQRNKGNFPGRFSGRQFSNSRSEMNVSTLELGDSALYLCASSLGGQGTREQYFGPGTRLTVT.

This clone was counted once. The chain joins TRBV9 to TRBJ1-2, with 7 bases identical to TRBD1. V trimming: 3 bases; J trimming: 3 bases; junction bases outside the gene matches: 5. Germline lookup yields CDR1 SGDLS and CDR2 YYNGEE. The CDR3 totals 14 residues. The CDR3, as DNA: TGTGCCAGCAGCGCAGGGGGTTTAGACTATGGCTACACCTTC. Residues: CASSAGGLDYGYTF.

The chain recombines TRBV5-4 with TRBJ2-1; the match to TRBD1 covers 8 bases. Germline assignment: CDR1 SGHNT and CDR2 YYREEE (reference sequence). V was pared by 3 bases and J by 8 bases, with 4 bases of the junction left unmatched. CDR3 size: 13 residues. CDR3 protein: CASSSDRADEQFF. CDR3 sequence (DNA): TGTGCCAGCAGCTCGGACAGGGCCGATGAGCAGTTCTTC.

The V and J genes are TRBV27 and TRBJ1-1, with D tentatively TRBD1 (6 bases). Deletions cut 4 bases from V and 4 bases from J, with 10 bases between. The V gene's germline CDR1 is MNHEY and CDR2 SMNVEV (reference sequence). CDR3 size: 13 residues. This chain's CDR3 is CASSYRVATEAFF. The CDR3 DNA sequence: TGTGCCAGCAGTTACAGGGTAGCCACTGAAGCTTTCTTT.

The chain uses TRBV7-8 and TRBJ2-2; 10 bases are shared with TRBD2. This CDR3 is 16 amino acids long. Germline V CDR1 and CDR2: SGHVS, FQNEAQ. With 1 base clipped from V and 4 bases from J, the junction kept 3 bases outside the gene matches. The CDR3 region is CASSLVLAGFTGELFF. The CDR3 DNA sequence: TGTGCCAGCAGCTTAGTACTAGCGGGGTTCACCGGGGAGCTGTTTTTT.

The chain uses TRBV3-1 (or the pseudogene TRBV3-2) and TRBJ2-5, with D unclear. The CDR3 consists of 18 residues. Trimming cost V 0 bases and J 3 bases, with 20 bases left between them. CDR1 is LGHDT and CDR2 is YNNKEL in the germline V gene (reference sequence). Here the CDR3 reads CASSQETLMVVDEETQYF. The DNA for the CDR3 is TGTGCCAGCAGCCAAGAAACCCTTATGGTAGTCGATGAAGAGACCCAGTACTTC.

In its sample, this clone was seen once. The rearrangement uses TRBV5-6 and TRBJ2-1, with a weak D call TRBD2 (6 bases). With 0 bases removed from V and 9 bases from J, the gap between germline ends came to 10 bases. The CDR3 is made up of 13 amino acids. CDR1 SGHDT and CDR2 YYEEEE come from the germline V gene. The CDR3 coding sequence is TGTGCCAGCAGCTTGGAGGGAGGACCTGAGCAGTTCTTC. This encodes CASSLEGGPEQFF.

J is TRBJ1-2 and V is TRBV28; 8 bases align to TRBD1. The V and J ends lost 2 bases and 6 bases, in that order; junction bases with no gene match: 5. This CDR3 contains 14 residues. Per germline, CDR1 MDHEN and CDR2 SYDVKM. CDR3 amino acids: CASSLTAGGNGYTF. For the CDR3, the DNA is TGTGCCAGCAGTTTAACGGCAGGGGGCAATGGCTACACCTTC.

This chain connects TRBV6-5 to TRBJ2-2; 9 nucleotides align to TRBD2. Germline loops: CDR1 MNHEY, CDR2 SVGAGI. The V and J ends lost 6 bases and 3 bases, in that order; junction bases with no gene match: 5. CDR3 size: 15 residues. The CDR3 DNA reads TGTGCCAGCAGAGGACTAGCGCGAGACACCGGGGAGCTGTTTTTT. Protein product: CASRGLARDTGELFF.

The chain recombines TRBV7-9 with TRBJ2-1; a possible D gene is TRBD1 (5 bases). In germline, CDR1 is SEHNR, CDR2 FQNEAQ (reference sequence). Trimming took 3 bases from V and 3 from J, leaving 18 bases between them. The CDR3 has 17 amino acids. CDR3: CASSFWQGLKYYNEQFF. Here the CDR3 DNA reads TGTGCCAGCAGCTTTTGGCAGGGCCTCAAATACTACAATGAGCAGTTCTTC.

The table lists this clone with a count of one. V is TRBV10-3 and J is TRBJ2-7; D not resolved. The CDR3 loop spans 14 amino acids. V lost 0 bases and J lost 3, with 9 bases in between. Looked up from germline, CDR1 is ENHRY and CDR2 is SYGVKD. In DNA form, the CDR3 reads TGTGCCATCAGTGAGTCGGGCCAGAACTACGAGCAGTACTTC. Residues: CAISESGQNYEQYF.

As regards this clone: Additional DNA sequences in this sample encode the identical CDR3. This chain connects TRBV19 to TRBJ2-7; 14 positions agree with TRBD2. The trim removed 5 bases at V and 3 bases at J, leaving 3 bases unmatched. CDR1 and CDR2 (germline): LNHDA, SQIVND (reference sequence). The CDR3 consists of 15 residues. CDR3 sequence reads: CASSLGTSGSYEQYF. Written as DNA, the CDR3 is TGTGCCAGTAGTCTAGGGACTAGCGGGAGCTACGAGCAGTACTTC.

The chain links TRBV30 to TRBJ1-1; the D gene is possibly TRBD1 (5 bases). This CDR3 contains 13 residues. The germline V and J ends were trimmed by 4 bases and 3 bases, with 12 bases remaining between them. Germline V gene sequence: CDR1 GTSNPN, CDR2 SVGIG (reference sequence). CDR3 region: CAWNPTEDTEAFF. The CDR3 DNA sequence: TGTGCCTGGAACCCGACAGAAGACACTGAAGCTTTCTTT.

This chain uses TRBV19 with TRBJ1-4; weak D call: TRBD1 (5 bases). Deletions cut 6 bases from V and 0 bases from J, with 8 bases between. Germline lookup yields CDR1 LNHDA and CDR2 SQIVND (reference sequence). This CDR3 contains 14 residues. This CDR3 reads CASRVTATNEKLFF. DNA of the CDR3: TGTGCCAGTAGGGTGACAGCAACTAATGAAAAACTGTTTTTT.

V and J are TRBV29-1 and TRBJ1-1, with a tentative D call TRBD1 (6 bases). Germline V gives CDR1 SQVTM, CDR2 ANQGSEA. The CDR3 loop spans 13 amino acids. The CDR3 spells CRASDSKNTEAFF. The CDR3 coding sequence is TGCAGAGCTTCGGACAGTAAGAACACTGAAGCTTTCTTT.

The genes are TRBV5-6 and TRBJ2-7; D is unclear. CDR1 and CDR2 (germline): SGHDT, YYEEEE. The CDR3 runs to 12 residues. V lost 7 bases and J lost 5, with 13 bases in between. The CDR3 nucleotides are TGTGCCAGCTCGCCAGGCAGACACGAGCAGTACTTC. Its translation is CASSPGRHEQYF.

The chain carries TRBV7-3 and TRBJ2-5, with 8 bases matching TRBD2. The CDR3 runs to 14 residues. J was trimmed by 6 bases and V by 5 bases; bases with no gene match: 8. Germline CDR1 reads SGHTA; CDR2 reads FQGTGA. The CDR3 protein is CASSPAGDIKTQYF. CDR3 in DNA: TGTGCCAGCAGCCCAGCGGGAGATATTAAGACCCAGTACTTC. Together with reference TRBV7-3 and TRBJ2-5, the CDR3 gives the full variable domain: GAGVSQTPSNKVTEKGKYVELRCDPISGHTALYWYRQSLGQGPEFLIYFQGTGAADDSGLPNDRFFAVRPEGSVSTLKIQRTERGDSAVYLCASSPAGDIKTQYFGPGTRLLVL.